This T cell receptor (beta chain) was sequenced during a study of cytomegalovirus exposure and HLA in healthy donors (dated by TCRdb to 2017 to 2019). As for the study more broadly: An earlier analysis of roughly 610 of the donors reported approximately 260 Gb of sequence data and around 100 million unique TCR beta sequences obtained from around 170 million T cells. Typing coverage varied by locus: roughly 620-640 donors for A, B, C, DRB1 and DQB1; approximately 520 for DQA1; 606 for DPA1; approximately 490 for DPB1. A separate validation cohort of 90 to 150 different subjects was used in addition to the roughly 700-subject first cohort. The study combined high-throughput TCR immunosequencing, statistical association of individual TCRs with disease status, and machine learning to predict cytomegalovirus infection status. In an earlier analysis of 587 of the donors, high-throughput TCR beta sequencing was used to judge whether each TCR beta V gene segment behaved as functional or pseudogenic. Genome-wide SNP genotypes for about 60% of the roughly 670 donors were used in a later genetic analysis, which treated that subset as a discovery cohort. Donor age, sex, ethnicity and CMV serostatus were compiled alongside the repertoire data. The study profiled the T cell repertoires of 500 to 800 subjects by immunosequencing and related them to cytomegalovirus serostatus. All discovery cohort repertoires had been generated using a single sequencing platform. Approximately 300 gigabases of sequencing data and roughly 81 million unique TCR sequences made up an early release that covered over 550 HLA-typed donors. Five DR-DQ haplotypes were treated as single units for association and clustering because of strong linkage in the cohort. A later analysis re-examined previously published TCR beta repertoires from over 500 donors and added high-resolution HLA genotyping to investigate patterns of TCR occurrence. The aim of the study was to test whether cataloging public T cell receptors could identify signatures of past pathogen exposure. In the later analysis, no new phenotypic data were used to find candidate immune exposures; instead, reliance was placed on TCR beta sequences and their occurrence across donors. Of the roughly 400 genotyped donors, approximately 81% were placed in the genetic ancestry cluster associated with self-reported Caucasian donors. On average, about 240,000 unique TCR beta nucleotide sequences were sequenced per donor among 398 genotyped donors of the cohort, with roughly 18% of those sequences being non-productive. HLA typing covered class I and class II loci at four-digit resolution.

Remarks on this clone: Which antigen it targets is not known. Nothing much larger sits one base from this clone, and base qualities are not available.

In total, around 600 healthy bone marrow donors made up the cohort. At the time of sampling, every cohort member was nominally healthy, though immune exposures that went unrecorded were likely present. The donor was CMV seropositive and was included in the group of 290 or so seropositive cohort members. Each donor provided a peripheral blood sample, and peripheral blood mononuclear cells were used for TCR beta sequencing. Genomic DNA was extracted from the blood cell samples with the Qiagen DNeasy Blood Extraction Kit. Overall results and qualifications from the work: In a later genetic analysis, a missense DCLRE1C variant was associated with V-gene and J-gene trimming of TCR beta chains, and the association was replicated in an independent cohort. Because some donors lacked HLA typing at each locus, the association tests relied only on the typed subset. Most CMV-associated TCR beta chains appeared to be HLA-restricted in a later analysis, and the HLA associations seemed to be driven largely by CMV exposure. Because counts were too low, roughly 17 rarely observed V segments, including chromosome 9 orphons, were left out of the earlier analysis of about 500 of the donors. A later analysis reported that several top co-occurrence clusters appeared linked to parvovirus B19, influenza, CMV and Epstein-Barr virus. The study listed 164 TCR beta chains as associated with cytomegalovirus. Broadly in line with IMGT annotations, most TCR beta V segments showed up in productive rearrangements about 87% or about 30% of the time in an earlier analysis of around 600 of the donors. Immune exposure information for the cohort was limited to CMV serostatus. A later analysis found that HLA-associated TCR beta chains were more clonally expanded and had lower generation probabilities than equally common non-associated chains. According to a later analysis, TCR association rates differed among HLA loci, with DRB1 alleles showing the most associated TCRs and HLA-C alleles showing the fewest. Linkage disequilibrium might explain the correlated functional status among segregating V segments, but an unknown experimental factor could not be excluded. A cluster of highly shared sequence variants was judged likely to be a technical artifact of the sequencing pipeline. The 87-base-pair reads could not distinguish some IMGT-functional V segments, including TRBV6-2 and TRBV6-3, so those segments were excluded. The presence/absence analyses assumed that sequencing depth was roughly uniform across donors, and that assumption may not be true. A later analysis associated about 18,000 TCR beta sequences with specific HLA alleles at a false discovery rate of 0.05. Across donors, most TCR sequences were observed very rarely, whereas some public TCRs were present in many individuals. In both the original and validation cohorts, the classifier was reported to diagnose cytomegalovirus status with high specificity and sensitivity. A further reported finding was that TCR beta sequences accurately predicted the HLA-A and HLA-B alleles for most subjects in the first cohort. A later genetic analysis reported fewer N-insertions in productive TCRs among donors in an Asian-associated ancestry cluster than the roughly 650-donor mean. The authors suggested that the approach could potentially be generalized to other disease states and immunological phenotypes. In vitro tests confirmed that a few of the cytomegalovirus-associated TCR beta chains recognize cytomegalovirus antigens. Strong co-occurrence of HLA alleles, especially DR and DQ, made assigning TCR associations to individual alleles difficult. The cohort was sequenced for TCR beta chains only, and without alpha or paired-chain data the features that could be detected were limited.

For CDR1 and CDR2, the germline V gene (reference sequence) lists GTSNPN and SVGIG. Trimmed from V: 2 bases; trimmed from J: 10 bases; junction bases lacking a gene match: 9. The CDR3 spans 13 residues, from the cysteine through the phenylalanine. Only the CDR3 DNA is retained, 39 bases long and in frame from the first base. Library preparation was by the immunoSEQ multiplex PCR assay. The multiplex PCR relied on a mix of 60 forward primers for TCR Vbeta segments and 13 reverse primers for TCR Jbeta segments. Amplification of the CDR3 region of rearranged TCR beta genes was performed with a multiplex PCR assay on genomic DNA. The Illumina HiSeq System was used to sequence the amplified TCR beta libraries as 87-base-pair reads. As for the authors' bioinformatics: Across the roughly 700 repertoires, a later analysis counted roughly 77 million unique TCR beta chains, 9.5 million to 13 million of which were shared by at least two donors. A nearest-neighbor algorithm error-corrected the raw reads and collapsed the reads into unique sequences, merging closely related sequences to remove PCR and sequencing errors. Alignment of CDR3 sequences to IMGT reference sequences was used to assign V, D and J gene segments. For a sequence to be retained, a match of at least six nucleotides to both a V gene segment and a J gene segment was required. Rearrangements were called productive when the CDR3 lacked stop codons and stayed in frame with V and J; all others were non-productive. Following IMGT convention, CDR3 was defined as the stretch from the second conserved V-encoded cysteine to the conserved J-encoded phenylalanine. Sequences without an unambiguous match to a single V gene segment were excluded from the earlier analysis of 500 to 700 of the donors. An earlier analysis of fewer than 650 of the donors classified V segments as functional when productive rearrangements were above 56.7% and as segregating when the standard deviation between donors was above 5%. A statistical classification framework was developed to diagnose cytomegalovirus status using the catalog of TCR beta chain sequences. In a later analysis, V and J genes were assigned by comparing TCR nucleotide sequences against IMGT/GENE-DB human TR gene sequences. Using the TCRdist pipeline, a later analysis assigned CDR3 sequences along with most-parsimonious VDJ recombination scenarios. In a later analysis, each TCR beta chain was defined by its CDR3 amino acid sequence together with its V-gene family, and reads lacking a unique V-gene family were excluded. In a later analysis, approximately 640 highly shared, low-generation-probability nucleotide sequences were removed to address suspected cross-contamination and a sequencing artifact. A later analysis calculated a clonal expansion index for each public chain from normalized within-repertoire ranks of inferred template counts. In a later analysis, generation probabilities were computed using a VDJ recombination model fitted to out-of-frame rearrangements, and the results were checked against IGoR. In a later analysis, TCR-TCR, TCR-HLA and TCR-CMV co-occurrence was scored with hypergeometric tests, and a repertoire-size bias correction was applied to TCR pairs. To estimate false discovery rates, a later analysis permuted the HLA or CMV assignments 20 times. In a later analysis, co-occurring TCRs were grouped with DBSCAN, and TCRdist sequence similarity was added when clustering was performed within HLA-allele-positive subsets. Repertoires with fewer than 30,000 or more than 120,000 public chains, plus five repertoires with anomalous nucleotide sharing, were excluded from co-occurrence clustering. What TCRdb holds here is the immuneACCESS table cut down to in-frame rearrangements. Part of the clones is not present; checked against another copy, under half of the missing clones reflect an unresolved V gene, and the others are unexplained. The D gene and trimming were derived from the DNA, and the V and J assignments and clone size from that table. This sample comprises 100,000 to 120,000 clones, about three quarters of them detected only once. Roughly 2.9% of the sample belongs to the ten largest clones.

The sequencing input was PBMCs. This receptor was identified in a woman in her fifties or sixties in good health and CMV-seropositive. The chain is assembled from TRBV30 and TRBJ2-5; 8 central bases correspond to TRBD1. The CDR3 region: CAWSLIQGAGQYF. The DNA is TGTGCCTGGAGTTTAATCCAGGGGGCGGGCCAGTACTTC. This CDR3, with the reference TRBV30 and TRBJ2-5 proteins standing in past its ends, gives the full variable domain SQTIHQWPATLVQPVGSPLSLECTVEGTSNPNLYWYRQAAGRGLQLLFYSVGIGQISSEVPQNLSASRPQDRQFILSSKKLLLSDSGFYLCAWSLIQGAGQYFGPGTRLLVL.